This T cell receptor beta chain was found in a study of siplizumab effects on memory and regulatory T cells. Notes on this clone: What it binds is unknown.

Whole-study results and caveats: Alloreactive CD4+ clones that could be mapped were on average approximately 69% Treg-derived with siplizumab, against 25% to 30% in controls. A minor share of alloreactive clones matched unstimulated subsets.

The repertoire was sequenced with immunoSEQ multiplex PCR; TCRdb's copy has only in-frame clones and lacks some. The table has about 91,000 clones, roughly 96% seen once; the top ten hold 0.03% to 0.035%. This CDR3 has 15 amino acids. With 5 bases clipped from V and 3 bases from J, the junction kept 4 bases outside the gene matches. The V gene's germline CDR1 is MNHEY and CDR2 SVGAGI. The sequenced sample was naive CD4+ T cells sorted from blood. The chain links TRBV6-5 to TRBJ1-2; 12 positions agree with TRBD1. This clonotype originated in a human donor in good health. The CDR3 is CASSRGQGAHYGYTF. CDR3 DNA sequence: TGTGCCAGCAGTAGGGGACAGGGGGCTCACTATGGCTACACCTTC.